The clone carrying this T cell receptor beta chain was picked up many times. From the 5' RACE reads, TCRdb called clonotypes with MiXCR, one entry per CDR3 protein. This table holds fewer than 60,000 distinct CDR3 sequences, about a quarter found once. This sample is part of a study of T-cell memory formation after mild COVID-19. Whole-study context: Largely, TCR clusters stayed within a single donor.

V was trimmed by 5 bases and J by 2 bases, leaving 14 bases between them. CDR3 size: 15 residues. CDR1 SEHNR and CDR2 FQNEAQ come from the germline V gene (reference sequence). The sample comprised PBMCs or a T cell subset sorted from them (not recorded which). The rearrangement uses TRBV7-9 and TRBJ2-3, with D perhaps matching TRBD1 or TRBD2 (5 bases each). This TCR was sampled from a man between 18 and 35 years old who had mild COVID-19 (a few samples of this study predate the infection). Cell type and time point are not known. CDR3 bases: TGTGCCAGCAGCCGAAGGGACGGGTCCACAGATACGCAGTATTTT. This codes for CASSRRDGSTDTQYF.